Listed here are 30 T cell receptor beta chains from one sample, sequenced in a study of cytomegalovirus exposure and HLA in healthy donors (dated by TCRdb to 2016 to 2017). Library construction relied on the immunoSEQ multiplex PCR assay. A mixture of 60 forward primers for TCR Vbeta segments and 13 reverse primers for TCR Jbeta segments was used in the multiplex PCR. The source is immuneACCESS, and TCRdb retained only in-frame sequences with V and J called. Part of the clones is not carried over; for the studies checked, unresolved V genes explain less than half of this, and the remainder is unexplained. The sample has over 150,000 clones on record, over 75% of them singletons. The ten largest account for 1% of the sample. The sample consisted of PBMCs. The receptor source for this set is a woman in her forties or fifties in good health and CMV-seropositive.

This chain joins TRBV18 and TRBJ1-5, with 8 bases lining up with TRBD1. The length of the CDR3 is 15 residues. Germline CDR1 KGHSH, CDR2 LQKENI. V trimming: 3 bases; J trimming: 6 bases; junction bases outside the gene matches: 7. CDR3 sequence: CASSPTGQGGQPQHF. The CDR3, as DNA: TGTGCCAGCTCACCCACCGGACAGGGCGGTCAGCCCCAGCATTTT.

The J gene is TRBJ1-3, the V gene TRBV7-2; D not resolved. V was pared by 5 bases and J by 3 bases, with 17 bases between. The CDR3 loop spans 16 amino acids. Germline CDR1 SGHTA, CDR2 FQGNSA. For the CDR3, the DNA is TGTGCCAGCAGCAAGGGCCGCACGGGAAGTGGAAACACCATATATTTT. The encoded protein is CASSKGRTGSGNTIYF.

Here the CDR3 DNA reads TGCGCCAGCAGCGTGGACAGGGGCGTACACGAGCAGTACTTC. Translating gives CASSVDRGVHEQYF. This chain joins TRBV5-1 and TRBJ2-7, with 9 nucleotides matching TRBD1. From germline, CDR1 is SGHRS and CDR2 YFSETQ. This CDR3 region has 14 residues. V was clipped by 4 bases and J by 5 bases; unmatched bases: 7.

The V call is TRBV7-8, the J call TRBJ2-2; D possibly corresponds to TRBD2 (5 bases). With 5 bases removed from V and 5 bases from J, the gap between germline ends came to 9 bases. The CDR3 consists of 13 residues. Germline V CDR1 and CDR2: SGHVS, FQNEAQ. This CDR3 reads CASSVTRTGELFF. The CDR3 DNA reads TGTGCCAGCAGCGTAACTAGAACCGGGGAGCTGTTTTTT. Using reference TRBV7-8 and TRBJ2-2 for the parts outside the CDR3, the full variable domain is GAGVSQSPRYKVAKRGQDVALRCDPISGHVSLFWYQQALGQGPEFLTYFQNEAQLDKSGLPSDRFFAERPEGSVSTLKIQRTQQEDSAVYLCASSVTRTGELFFGEGSRLTVL.

This rearrangement joins TRBV28 to TRBJ2-3; TRBD2 matches 11 bases. Germline loops: CDR1 MDHEN, CDR2 SYDVKM. The length of the CDR3 is 17 residues. The V gene end was trimmed by 5 bases and the J gene end by 3 bases; junction bases not matched to a gene: 10. As DNA, the CDR3 is TGTGCCAGCAGTCCCCTTGGTAGCGGGAGGGCGACAGATACGCAGTATTTT. Its protein is CASSPLGSGRATDTQYF.

This rearrangement joins TRBV2 to TRBJ2-7, with 14 nucleotides matching TRBD2. V lost 8 bases and J lost 0; bases outside the gene matches: 12. CDR3 length equals 18 residues. CDR1 is SNHLY, CDR2 FYNNEI, per germline. The CDR3 DNA reads TGTGCCAGCGCATCCGGGACTAGCGGGAGCTTATTCTCCTACGAGCAGTACTTC. It encodes CASASGTSGSLFSYEQYF.

This clone was seen a handful of times. V gene TRBV19 combines with J gene TRBJ2-5, with TRBD2 as a possible D gene (6 bases). The germline V gene has CDR1 LNHDA and CDR2 SQIVND (reference sequence). The CDR3 length is 14 residues. Trimming shortened V by 3 bases and J by 5 bases, and 13 bases separated the two germline ends. The CDR3 DNA follows: TGTGCCAGTAGTATGAAAGCGGGTTATGAGACCCAGTACTTC. Amino acid sequence: CASSMKAGYETQYF.

The rearrangement uses TRBV5-1 and TRBJ1-2; perhaps TRBD1 as D (6 bases). The germline V gene has CDR1 SGHRS and CDR2 YFSETQ. The CDR3 spans 13 residues. V lost 0 bases and J lost 8, with 11 bases in between. For the CDR3, the DNA is TGCGCCAGCAGCTTGGAAGGGGGATGGGGCTACACCTTC. Amino acid sequence: CASSLEGGWGYTF.

This chain uses TRBV18 with TRBJ2-1, with 8 bases aligning to TRBD2. Losses at the gene ends were 2 bases for V and 8 bases for J; bases not matched to a gene: 11. CDR3 size: 16 residues. Germline lookup yields CDR1 KGHSH and CDR2 LQKENI. The CDR3 here is CASSPFNGGAGDEQFF. CDR3 DNA: TGTGCCAGCTCACCATTTAACGGGGGGGCAGGAGATGAGCAGTTCTTC.

V is TRBV19 and J is TRBJ2-5; 7 bases are a match to TRBD1. J gave up 3 bases and V 5 bases, and 9 bases lay outside the gene matches. The CDR3 consists of 15 residues. CDR1 and CDR2 (germline): LNHDA, SQIVND (reference sequence). CDR3 sequence: CASSGQDRIEETQYF. The CDR3 DNA reads as TGTGCCAGTAGTGGGCAGGACAGGATAGAAGAGACCCAGTACTTC.

The rearrangement joins TRBV5-4 to TRBJ1-1, with D maybe TRBD1 (5 bases). Germline CDR1 SGHNT, CDR2 YYREEE (reference sequence). This CDR3 is built from 15 residues. V lost 5 bases, J lost 5 bases, and 19 bases lay in between. The CDR3, as DNA: TGTGCCAGCAGGGCTGGGGGGATAGGAAAAACTGAAGCTTTCTTT. Translated, it gives CASRAGGIGKTEAFF.

The chain uses TRBV9 and TRBJ2-5; D call uncertain. Trimming shortened V by 3 bases and J by 5 bases, and 11 bases separated the two germline ends. The CDR3 consists of 13 residues. Germline V gene sequence: CDR1 SGDLS, CDR2 YYNGEE. The CDR3, as DNA: TGTGCCAGCAGCGCCCGACTGGCGGAGACCCAGTACTTC. Protein product: CASSARLAETQYF.

The J gene is TRBJ2-7, the V gene TRBV2; no clear D gene. V was cut by 5 bases and J by 4 bases, with 9 bases left in between. Looked up from germline, CDR1 is SNHLY and CDR2 is FYNNEI. The CDR3 is 12 residues long. In nucleotides, the CDR3 is TGTGCCAGCAGTCCTGAGTTATACGAGCAGTACTTC. This codes for CASSPELYEQYF.

The chain links TRBV5-1 to TRBJ2-2; possibly TRBD2 for D (6 bases). This CDR3 spans 15 amino acids. V was pared by 0 bases and J by 4 bases, with 10 bases between. The germline V gene encodes CDR1 SGHRS and CDR2 YFSETQ. The CDR3 spells CASSLGTSTTGELFF. The CDR3 DNA follows: TGCGCCAGCAGCTTGGGTACTAGCACCACCGGGGAGCTGTTTTTT.

V gene TRBV5-1 combines with J gene TRBJ2-5; TRBD2 aligns across 10 bases. The CDR3 covers 14 residues. Germline V gene data show CDR1 as SGHRS and CDR2 as YFSETQ. The ends lost 7 bases at V and 5 bases at J; junction bases unmatched: 8. The CDR3 protein is CASEPSGSGETQYF. In DNA form, the CDR3 reads TGCGCCAGCGAGCCTAGCGGGAGTGGTGAGACCCAGTACTTC.

The chain recombines TRBV5-1 with TRBJ2-7; 8 bases map to TRBD1. The CDR3 spans 15 residues. V shed 3 bases, J shed 2 bases, and the junction held 7 bases outside the gene matches. Per the germline V gene, CDR1 is SGHRS and CDR2 is YFSETQ. Here the CDR3 DNA reads TGCGCCAGCAGCTCGGGACAGGCCAATACCTACGAGCAGTACTTC. Its translation: CASSSGQANTYEQYF. Supplemented by reference TRBV5-1 and TRBJ2-7, the full variable domain reads KAGVTQTPRYLIKTRGQQVTLSCSPISGHRSVSWYQQTPGQGLQFLFEYFSETQRNKGNFPGRFSGRQFSNSRSEMNVSTLELGDSALYLCASSSGQANTYEQYFGPGTRLTVT.

The chain joins TRBV7-3 to TRBJ2-1; possible D gene TRBD1, 5 bases. The V and J ends lost 2 bases and 6 bases respectively, with 17 bases between them. The V gene's germline CDR1 is SGHTA and CDR2 FQGTGA. This CDR3 is 16 amino acids long. This chain's CDR3 is CASSLLGAGALNEQFF. CDR3 bases: TGTGCCAGCAGCTTACTAGGGGCTGGGGCCCTCAATGAGCAGTTCTTC.

The rearrangement joins TRBV28 to TRBJ1-4; TRBD1 agrees at 7 bases. CDR3 length: 15 residues. Trimming cost V 2 bases and J 5 bases; bases outside gene matches: 5. The germline V gene encodes CDR1 MDHEN and CDR2 SYDVKM. The CDR3 spells CASSLIDRANEKLFF. The CDR3 region has the DNA TGTGCCAGCAGTTTAATCGACAGGGCAAATGAAAAACTGTTTTTT.

The count of this clone is one. The chain links TRBV28 to TRBJ1-2, with TRBD1 identical over 9 bases. The CDR3 covers 18 residues. The J segment lost 7 bases and the V segment lost 6 bases, leaving 21 bases of the junction unmatched. Per the germline V gene, CDR1 is MDHEN and CDR2 is SYDVKM. Here the CDR3 reads CASSPLSGTGINSAGYTF. The CDR3 nucleotides are TGTGCCAGCAGCCCACTCTCCGGGACAGGGATAAACTCGGCTGGCTACACCTTC.

The chain has TRBV7-8 and TRBJ1-1; TRBD1 might be the D (5 bases). Germline-derived CDR1 and CDR2 are SGHVS and FQNEAQ. Trimming removed 1 base at V and 12 bases at J, with 12 bases between. The CDR3 extends over 12 amino acids. CDR3 nucleotide sequence: TGTGCCAGCAGCTTAGTGGTAGGGGAATCTTTCTTT. Protein: CASSLVVGESFF.

The chain uses TRBV5-1 and TRBJ1-1, with D unresolved. The CDR3 has 15 amino acids. CDR1 SGHRS and CDR2 YFSETQ come from the germline V gene. V lost 5 bases to trimming and J lost 0 bases, with 14 bases between them. The CDR3 DNA is TGCGCCAGCAGTCTTCGGGGAACTGTGAACACTGAAGCTTTCTTT. Amino acid sequence: CASSLRGTVNTEAFF.

The chain joins TRBV19 to TRBJ1-1; weak D call: TRBD1 (5 bases). The CDR3 runs to 15 residues. The V end was cut by 7 bases, the J end by 5 bases, with 20 bases between. The germline V gene encodes CDR1 LNHDA and CDR2 SQIVND (reference sequence). The CDR3 DNA is TGTGCCAGTATCAAGGCGGGGGTCTGGGTTACTGAAGCTTTCTTT. It is translated as CASIKAGVWVTEAFF.

The chain uses TRBV5-1 and TRBJ2-3, with unresolved D. Per germline, CDR1 SGHRS and CDR2 YFSETQ. Trimming left V 0 bases short and J 1 base short, with 3 bases between. The CDR3 loop spans 13 amino acids. The CDR3: CASSLAGTDTQYF. The CDR3 DNA sequence: TGCGCCAGCAGCTTGGCGGGCACAGATACGCAGTATTTT.

The chain links TRBV28 to TRBJ2-1; 11 bases line up with TRBD2. Germline V gene data show CDR1 as MDHEN and CDR2 as SYDVKM. The junction had 16 bases not matched to a gene; V was cut back by 6 bases and J by 6 bases. This CDR3 contains 18 residues. The CDR3 DNA reads as TGTGCCAGCAGAGTTAGCGGGGGGGCTCTTCTTTTATCCAATGAGCAGTTCTTC. It is translated as CASRVSGGALLLSNEQFF. Using reference TRBV28 and TRBJ2-1 for the parts outside the CDR3, the full variable domain is DVKVTQSSRYLVKRTGEKVFLECVQDMDHENMFWYRQDPGLGLRLIYFSYDVKMKEKGDIPEGYSVSREKKERFSLILESASTNQTSMYLCASRVSGGALLLSNEQFFGPGTRLTVL.

The rearrangement links TRBV28 to TRBJ1-4, with TRBD1 identical over 9 bases. This CDR3 comprises 15 residues. J lost 10 bases, V lost 10 bases, and 16 bases had no gene match. CDR1 and CDR2 (germline): MDHEN, SYDVKM. The CDR3, as DNA: TGTGCCACCGATACAGGGGGCGGAGGGATTGGAAAACTGTTTTTT. This codes for CATDTGGGGIGKLFF.

The genes are TRBV7-3 and TRBJ1-2; no definite D call. V lost 6 bases to trimming and J lost 2 bases, with 10 bases between them. Per the germline V gene, CDR1 is SGHTA and CDR2 is FQGTGA. The length of the CDR3 is 13 residues. In nucleotides, the CDR3 is TGTGCCAGCAGTCCAGAACAAAACTATGGCTACACCTTC. Amino acid sequence: CASSPEQNYGYTF.

V is TRBV19 and J is TRBJ1-5; D possibly corresponds to TRBD1 (5 bases). CDR3 length equals 13 residues. Germline V gene data show CDR1 as LNHDA and CDR2 as SQIVND (reference sequence). V was shortened by 5 bases and J by 5 bases, with 10 bases between the two germline ends. CDR3 in DNA: TGTGCCAGTAGTCTAATCAGGGATCAGCCCCAGCATTTT. Protein sequence: CASSLIRDQPQHF.

The sample holds one count of this clone. This chain's CDR3 is CASSRQESSPLHF. In DNA, the CDR3 is TGTGCCAGCAGCCGACAAGAAAGTTCACCCCTCCACTTT. The gene calls are TRBV6-6 and TRBJ1-6; D is unresolved. This CDR3 is built from 13 residues. V was trimmed by 6 bases and J by 9 bases, leaving 12 bases between them. CDR1 is MNHNY, CDR2 SVGAGI, per germline (reference sequence).

This chain joins TRBV10-3 and TRBJ1-2, with TRBD1 matching 11 bases. Losses at the gene ends were 4 bases for V and 8 bases for J; bases not matched to a gene: 9. Germline values: CDR1 ENHRY, CDR2 SYGVKD. This CDR3 comprises 15 residues. CDR3 loop: CAISVLDRGPRGYTF. In DNA form, the CDR3 reads TGTGCCATCAGTGTTCTGGACAGGGGGCCCCGAGGCTACACCTTC.

This clone appeared once. The V and J genes are TRBV4-3 and TRBJ1-4, with 11 bases fitting TRBD1. CDR1 is LGHNA, CDR2 YSLEER, per germline. The CDR3 contains 17 residues. V lost 0 bases, J lost 5 bases, and 5 bases stayed unmatched. The chain's CDR3 is CASSQEGTGGPNEKLFF. Here the CDR3 DNA reads TGCGCCAGCAGCCAAGAAGGGACAGGGGGGCCAAATGAAAAACTGTTTTTT.